These T cell receptor beta chains were read from a single sample in a study of CD8+ T cells in alopecia areata. Only in-frame clones appear in the TCRdb table, and some are missing; sequencing was by immunoSEQ multiplex PCR. The data show some 130,000 clones, with 45% to 60% seen just once and roughly 4.3% held by the top ten. Sequenced here: CD4+ T cells sorted from blood, sampled at week 0. These TCRs come from a human donor with alopecia areata. The CDR3 runs from the conserved cysteine through the conserved F or W. A D gene is named only where the DNA matches it firmly. The size entry is marked missing in some rows and otherwise reads once, few, many or a size class.

clone_size d_call j_call v_call cdr3_aa cdr3_nt
once NA TRBJ1-6 TRBV11-2 CASSLTTNNSPLHF TGTGCCAGCAGCTTAACGACAAATAATTCACCCCTCCACTTT
NA NA TRBJ2-7 TRBV7-9 CASSLVGRYEQYF TGTGCCAGCAGCTTAGTTGGGCGGTACGAGCAGTACTTC
NA NA TRBJ2-5 TRBV15 CATSRERRRAETQYF TGTGCCACCAGCAGAGAAAGGAGAAGGGCGGAGACCCAGTACTTC
NA TRBD2 TRBJ2-5 TRBV6-5 CASSPGGGQETQYF TGTGCCAGCAGCCCGGGGGGGGGTCAAGAGACCCAGTACTTC
NA NA TRBJ2-3 TRBV18 CASSPSQASTDTQYF TGTGCCAGCTCACCCTCTCAAGCTAGCACAGATACGCAGTATTTT
NA NA TRBJ1-5 TRBV30 CAWRSPRVLNQPQHF TGTGCCTGGAGGTCCCCCAGGGTGTTGAATCAGCCCCAGCATTTT
few NA TRBJ2-7 TRBV5-1 CASSRAYEQYF TGCGCCAGCAGCAGGGCCTACGAGCAGTACTTC
NA TRBD1 TRBJ1-2 TRBV4-1 CASSQEGTVPDRAYGYTF TGCGCCAGCAGCCAAGAGGGAACCGTACCGGACAGGGCCTATGGCTACACCTTC
few TRBD2 TRBJ2-1 TRBV5-1 CASSLTSGGNEQFF TGCGCCAGCAGCTTAACTAGCGGGGGCAATGAGCAGTTCTTC
NA NA TRBJ1-2 TRBV9 CASSEGNEDGYTF TGTGCCAGCAGCGAGGGGAACGAGGACGGCTACACCTTC
once TRBD1 TRBJ2-5 TRBV7-9 CASSLGTAFKETQYF TGTGCCAGCAGCCTCGGGACAGCATTTAAAGAGACCCAGTACTTC
once TRBD1 TRBJ2-1 TRBV5-1 CASTRTGLYNEQFF TGCGCCAGCACCCGGACAGGGCTATACAATGAGCAGTTCTTC
few TRBD2 TRBJ2-5 TRBV29-1 CSLGLQETQYF TGCAGCCTGGGACTACAAGAGACCCAGTACTTC
NA NA TRBJ2-7 TRBV7-2 CASTPDRWTYEQYF TGTGCCAGCACCCCAGACAGATGGACCTACGAGCAGTACTTC
medium-sized NA TRBJ2-7 TRBV2 CASTPDRYEQYF TGTGCCAGCACCCCGGACAGATACGAGCAGTACTTC
NA TRBD2 TRBJ2-5 TRBV5-4 CASSSSGGEETQYF TGTGCCAGCAGTTCTAGCGGGGGGGAAGAGACCCAGTACTTC
NA NA TRBJ2-2 TRBV6-6 CASRVLSNTGELFF TGTGCCAGCAGGGTACTATCGAACACCGGGGAGCTGTTTTTT
few NA TRBJ2-1 TRBV2 CASSAGTYNEQFF TGTGCCAGCAGTGCCGGGACTTACAATGAGCAGTTCTTC
NA NA TRBJ1-2 TRBV4-1 CASSQDQEGNGYTF TGCGCCAGCAGCCAAGATCAGGAAGGAAATGGCTACACCTTC
few TRBD1 TRBJ2-1 TRBV10-3 CALLRGQGDNEQFF TGTGCCCTACTTCGCGGACAGGGGGACAATGAGCAGTTCTTC
once NA TRBJ1-2 TRBV30 CAWGPPPFVDYTF TGTGCCTGGGGCCCCCCGCCCTTTGTCGACTACACCTTC
NA NA TRBJ2-5 TRBV7-9 CASSPWGQETQYF TGTGCCAGCAGCCCCTGGGGACAAGAGACCCAGTACTTC
few TRBD2 TRBJ2-3 TRBV7-3 CASSLSGGAGDTQYF TGTGCCAGCAGCTTAAGCGGGGGGGCCGGAGATACGCAGTATTTT
NA TRBD1 TRBJ2-3 TRBV4-1 CASSRDFFGQANTDTQYF TGCGCCAGCAGCCGCGACTTCTTCGGACAGGCGAACACAGATACGCAGTATTTT
NA NA TRBJ2-3 TRBV5-1 CASSFAGSTDTQYF TGCGCCAGCAGCTTTGCGGGAAGCACAGATACGCAGTATTTT
NA TRBD2 TRBJ2-7 TRBV7-2 CASSLAPGGSYEQYF TGTGCCAGCAGCTTAGCCCCGGGGGGTTCATACGAGCAGTACTTC
NA NA TRBJ1-6 TRBV7-6 CASSLAPGDGSPLHF TGTGCCAGCAGCTTAGCCCCCGGGGACGGGTCACCCCTCCACTTT
NA NA TRBJ1-1 TRBV7-2 CASSPLGGSEAFF TGTGCCAGCAGCCCGCTGGGGGGATCTGAAGCTTTCTTT